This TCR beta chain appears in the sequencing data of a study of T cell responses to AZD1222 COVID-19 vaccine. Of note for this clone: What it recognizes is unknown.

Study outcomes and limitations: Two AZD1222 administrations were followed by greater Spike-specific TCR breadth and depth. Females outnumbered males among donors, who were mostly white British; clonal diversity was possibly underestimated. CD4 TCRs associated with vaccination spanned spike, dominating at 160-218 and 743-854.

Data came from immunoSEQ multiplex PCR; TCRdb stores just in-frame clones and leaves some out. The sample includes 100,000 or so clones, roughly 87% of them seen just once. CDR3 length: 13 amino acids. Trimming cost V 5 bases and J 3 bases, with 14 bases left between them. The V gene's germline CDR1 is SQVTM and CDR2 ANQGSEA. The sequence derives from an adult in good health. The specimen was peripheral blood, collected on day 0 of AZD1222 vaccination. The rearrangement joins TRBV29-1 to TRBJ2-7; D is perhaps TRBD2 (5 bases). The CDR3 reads CSVTTGISYEQYF. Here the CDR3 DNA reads TGCAGCGTTACCACCGGGATTAGCTACGAGCAGTACTTC.